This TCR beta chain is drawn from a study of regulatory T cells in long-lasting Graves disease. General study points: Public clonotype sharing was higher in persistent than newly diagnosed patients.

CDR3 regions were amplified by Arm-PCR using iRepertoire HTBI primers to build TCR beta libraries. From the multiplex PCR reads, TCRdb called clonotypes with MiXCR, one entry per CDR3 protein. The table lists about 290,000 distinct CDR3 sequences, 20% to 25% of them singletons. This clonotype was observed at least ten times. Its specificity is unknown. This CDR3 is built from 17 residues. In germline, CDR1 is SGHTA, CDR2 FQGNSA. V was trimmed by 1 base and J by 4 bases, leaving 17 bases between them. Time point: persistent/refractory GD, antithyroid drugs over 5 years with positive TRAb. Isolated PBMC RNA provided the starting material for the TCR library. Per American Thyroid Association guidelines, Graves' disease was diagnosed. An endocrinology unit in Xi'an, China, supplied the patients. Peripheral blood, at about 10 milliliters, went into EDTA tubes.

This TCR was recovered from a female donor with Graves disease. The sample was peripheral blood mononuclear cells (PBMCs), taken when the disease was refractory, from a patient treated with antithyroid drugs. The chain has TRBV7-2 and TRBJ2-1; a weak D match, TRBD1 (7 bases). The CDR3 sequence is CASSLGGDRGPYNEQFF. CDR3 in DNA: TGTGCCAGCAGCTTAGGGGGGGACAGAGGGCCTTACAATGAGCAGTTCTTC.